The 21 T cell receptor beta chains in this list originate from one sample, sequenced in a study of cytomegalovirus exposure and HLA in healthy donors (dated by TCRdb to between 2016 and 2019). Library creation used the immunoSEQ multiplex PCR assay. For the multiplex PCR, a mixture combining 60 forward primers for TCR Vbeta segments and 13 reverse primers for TCR Jbeta segments was used. Here the immuneACCESS table is served through TCRdb, limited to in-frame sequences with V and J called. Missing clones are a known gap in these copies; in checked studies unresolved V genes cover under half, and the rest lacks a known reason. Counted in this sample were about 170,000 clones; around 74% of them appeared once. Jointly, the top ten make up over 2% of the sample. The specimen was PBMCs. The receptors derive from a female donor in good health and CMV-seronegative.

The chain carries TRBV19 and TRBJ1-2; TRBD1 agrees at 9 bases. The CDR3 extends over 14 amino acids. Germline V gene sequence: CDR1 LNHDA, CDR2 SQIVND (reference sequence). With 3 bases clipped from V and 8 bases from J, the junction kept 7 bases outside the gene matches. CDR3 coding DNA: TGTGCCAGTAGTATTCCTGGACAGGGGCAGGGCTACACCTTC. This translates into CASSIPGQGQGYTF.

V gene TRBV9 combines with J gene TRBJ1-1; a possible D gene is TRBD1 (5 bases). The CDR3 spans 14 residues. Trimming shortened V by 0 bases and J by 4 bases, and 10 bases separated the two germline ends. Germline CDR1 is SGDLS and CDR2 is YYNGEE. The CDR3 sequence: CASSVDMGGTEAFF. CDR3 nucleotides: TGTGCCAGCAGCGTAGATATGGGGGGCACTGAAGCTTTCTTT. Together with reference TRBV9 and TRBJ1-1, the CDR3 gives the full variable domain: DSGVTQTPKHLITATGQRVTLRCSPRSGDLSVYWYQQSLDQGLQFLIQYYNGEERAKGNILERFSAQQFPDLHSELNLSSLELGDSALYFCASSVDMGGTEAFFGQGTRLTVV.

The genes are TRBV4-2 and TRBJ1-2; 8 positions agree with TRBD1. Germline V gene data show CDR1 as LGHNA and CDR2 as YNFKEQ. The ends lost 0 bases at V and 6 bases at J; junction bases unmatched: 0. The CDR3 contains 13 residues. CDR3 sequence reads: CASSQEDRDGYTF. Written as DNA, the CDR3 is TGTGCCAGCAGCCAAGAGGACAGGGATGGCTACACCTTC.

V gene TRBV25-1 combines with J gene TRBJ1-4; no reliable D call. The germline V and J ends were trimmed by 2 bases and 3 bases, with 19 bases remaining between them. Germline CDR1 reads MGHDK; CDR2 reads SYGVNS. The CDR3 length is 18 residues. In nucleotides, the CDR3 is TGTGCCAGCAGTGAAGATCTGGTGAGGTCAGCACCTAATGAAAAACTGTTTTTT. Protein sequence: CASSEDLVRSAPNEKLFF.

A few counts support this clone. The chain couples TRBV11-2 to TRBJ2-5; D gene ambiguous. Germline V gene lookup returns CDR1 SGHAT and CDR2 FQNNGV. Trimming removed 1 base from V and 4 bases from J, with 10 bases in between. This CDR3 has 14 amino acids. For the CDR3, the DNA is TGTGCCAGCAGCTTAGCGATGGCACCAGAGACCCAGTACTTC. Translating gives CASSLAMAPETQYF.

The V and J genes are TRBV2 and TRBJ1-1; a possible D gene is TRBD1 (6 bases). The CDR3 runs 15 residues. Germline CDR1 SNHLY, CDR2 FYNNEI. Trimming pared 6 bases from V and 1 base from J, leaving 15 bases between. The CDR3 protein is CASSLRLQGNTEAFF. DNA of the CDR3: TGTGCCAGCAGCCTTAGACTACAGGGGAACACTGAAGCTTTCTTT.

The genes are TRBV11-2 and TRBJ1-2; 8 nucleotides align to TRBD1. Germline CDR1 and CDR2: SGHAT and FQNNGV. Unmatched junction bases numbered 9, after V lost 2 bases and J lost 7 bases. The CDR3 consists of 15 residues. The CDR3 spells CASSLLRTGSFGYTF. For the CDR3, the DNA is TGTGCCAGCAGCTTACTCAGGACAGGGTCGTTTGGCTACACCTTC.

This clone was recorded at least ten times. The genes are TRBV5-1 and TRBJ1-5; weak D call: TRBD1 (5 bases). The CDR3 is 13 residues long. From germline, CDR1 is SGHRS and CDR2 YFSETQ. Trimming shortened V by 2 bases and J by 4 bases, and 7 bases separated the two germline ends. In nucleotides, the CDR3 is TGCGCCAGCAGCTTCGGGGGGAATCAGCCCCAGCATTTT. Its translation: CASSFGGNQPQHF.

This clone was recorded a few times. The V gene is TRBV7-9, the J gene TRBJ2-1; 10 bases agree with TRBD2. V gave up 4 bases and J gave up 7 bases; unmatched junction bases: 10. CDR1 SEHNR and CDR2 FQNEAQ come from the germline V gene (reference sequence). The CDR3 consists of 16 residues. CDR3 DNA: TGTGCCAGCAGCTCCTTAACTAGCGGGGTGGGTAATGAGCAGTTCTTC. Its translation: CASSSLTSGVGNEQFF.

This clone is a singleton in its sample. CDR3 amino acids: CASSPTTEPYEQYF. In DNA form, the CDR3 reads TGTGCCAGCAGCCCGACGACAGAGCCCTACGAGCAGTACTTC. The rearrangement uses TRBV5-6 and TRBJ2-7; D might be TRBD1 (5 bases). CDR1 is SGHDT and CDR2 is YYEEEE in the germline V gene. The ends were cut back, 4 bases at V and 2 bases at J, with 13 bases in the middle. CDR3 length: 14 amino acids.

The rearrangement uses TRBV2 and TRBJ2-7; TRBD2 is a possible D gene (6 bases). CDR1 and CDR2 (germline): SNHLY, FYNNEI. This CDR3 has 15 residues. Trimming stripped 3 bases from V and 4 bases from J, with 16 bases between. This CDR3 is CASSELGISGYEQYF. The CDR3 nucleotides are TGTGCCAGCAGTGAGCTGGGTATTAGCGGTTACGAGCAGTACTTC. Filled out from reference TRBV2 and TRBJ2-7, the complete variable domain reads EPEVTQTPSHQVTQMGQEVILRCVPISNHLYFYWYRQILGQKVEFLVSFYNNEISEKSEIFDDQFSVERPDGSNFTLKIRSTKLEDSAMYFCASSELGISGYEQYFGPGTRLTVT.

This chain joins TRBV2 and TRBJ1-1; 11 nucleotides match TRBD1. This CDR3 has 14 amino acids. CDR1 and CDR2 from the germline V gene are SNHLY and FYNNEI. J gave up 4 bases and V 8 bases, and 6 bases lay outside the gene matches. CDR3 residues: CASSGTGGGTEAFF. CDR3 DNA: TGTGCCAGCTCCGGGACAGGGGGTGGCACTGAAGCTTTCTTT.

The chain has TRBV10-3 and TRBJ2-7, with TRBD1 identical over 8 bases. The CDR3 sequence is 13 residues long. Germline CDR1 is ENHRY and CDR2 is SYGVKD. V was clipped by 4 bases and J by 6 bases; unmatched bases: 5. The CDR3: CAISGLQGGEQYF. The CDR3 coding sequence is TGTGCCATCAGTGGACTACAGGGGGGCGAGCAGTACTTC.

This chain joins TRBV19 and TRBJ2-3; 7 bases fit TRBD1. Germline V gene data show CDR1 as LNHDA and CDR2 as SQIVND (reference sequence). The CDR3 extends over 13 amino acids. Trimming cost V 5 bases and J 4 bases; bases outside gene matches: 3. CDR3 region: CASSATGADTQYF. CDR3 DNA sequence: TGTGCCAGTAGTGCTACAGGGGCAGATACGCAGTATTTT. The full variable domain, completed using reference TRBV19 and TRBJ2-3, is DGGITQSPKYLFRKEGQNVTLSCEQNLNHDAMYWYRQDPGQGLRLIYYSQIVNDFQKGDIAEGYSVSREKKESFPLTVTSAQKNPTAFYLCASSATGADTQYFGPGTRLTVL.

V is TRBV2 and J is TRBJ1-2; tentative D call: TRBD1 (6 bases). Germline lookup yields CDR1 SNHLY and CDR2 FYNNEI. The CDR3 covers 15 residues. The ends were cut back, 7 bases at V and 3 bases at J, with 18 bases in the middle. DNA for the CDR3: TGTGCCAGCAACCCTGTGGACAGACAGTACTATGGCTACACCTTC. It codes for CASNPVDRQYYGYTF. The variable domain in full, with the rest retrieved from reference TRBV2 and TRBJ1-2, is EPEVTQTPSHQVTQMGQEVILRCVPISNHLYFYWYRQILGQKVEFLVSFYNNEISEKSEIFDDQFSVERPDGSNFTLKIRSTKLEDSAMYFCASNPVDRQYYGYTFGSGTRLTVV.

The chain is built from TRBV7-2 and TRBJ1-1; 7 bases line up with TRBD1. In germline, CDR1 is SGHTA, CDR2 FQGNSA. V gave up 5 bases and J gave up 4 bases; unmatched junction bases: 10. The CDR3 is made up of 15 amino acids. CDR3 amino acids: CASSPRQGSFTEAFF. DNA of the CDR3: TGTGCCAGCAGCCCCCGACAGGGTTCATTCACTGAAGCTTTCTTT.

The chain has TRBV7-3 and TRBJ2-6; D gene unclear. Germline-derived CDR1 and CDR2 are SGHTA and FQGTGA. The CDR3 loop spans 14 amino acids. V lost 5 bases, J lost 1 base, and 6 bases lay in between. The CDR3 bases are TGTGCCAGCAGCCCACAATCTGGGGCCAACGTCCTGACTTTC. Translated: CASSPQSGANVLTF.

The chain couples TRBV7-9 to TRBJ1-5; D ambiguous. The length of the CDR3 is 13 residues. Per germline, CDR1 SEHNR and CDR2 FQNEAQ (reference sequence). Trimming took 2 bases from V and 6 from J, leaving 8 bases between them. CDR3 DNA: TGTGCCAGCAGCTTATTTCTCGGTCAGCCCCAGCATTTT. It specifies CASSLFLGQPQHF.

This clone was recorded once. The chain couples TRBV30 to TRBJ2-3; 10 nucleotides agree with TRBD2. The V gene end was trimmed by 0 bases and the J gene end by 1 base; junction bases not matched to a gene: 1. This CDR3 contains 15 residues. Germline V gene lookup returns CDR1 GTSNPN and CDR2 SVGIG (reference sequence). This CDR3 is CAWSVGLAGTDTQYF. DNA of the CDR3: TGTGCCTGGAGTGTAGGACTAGCGGGCACAGATACGCAGTATTTT.

In its sample, this clone was seen once. The genes are TRBV14 and TRBJ2-2; D might be TRBD1 (5 bases). Trimming pared 5 bases from V and 0 bases from J, leaving 10 bases between. This CDR3 has 15 amino acids. CDR1 is SGHDN and CDR2 is FVKESK in the germline V gene. CDR3: CASSFRATNTGELFF. CDR3 bases: TGTGCCAGCAGCTTCAGGGCCACGAACACCGGGGAGCTGTTTTTT.

A single count supports this clone. Written as DNA, the CDR3 is TGCGCCAGCAGCTTGGAGGGGTCGGAGACCCAGTACTTC. Translation: CASSLEGSETQYF. The chain uses TRBV5-1 and TRBJ2-5; tentatively, D is TRBD1 (5 bases). CDR3 length equals 13 residues. The germline CDR1 and CDR2 sequences are SGHRS and YFSETQ. V was pared by 0 bases and J by 5 bases, with 8 bases between.